These 2 T cell receptor beta chains share one sample of origin, sequenced in a study of cytotoxic CD8 clonotypes in ibrutinib-treated CLL. Method: immunoSEQ multiplex PCR; TCRdb's copy keeps in-frame clones and lacks some. The sample lists 110,000 to 150,000 clones, 77% occurring once. Sequenced material: PBMCs, taken after 12 months of ibrutinib treatment. The receptors shown here come from a human donor with chronic lymphocytic leukemia.

The chain uses TRBV27 and TRBJ1-5; D might be TRBD1 (6 bases). V was pared by 2 bases and J by 2 bases, with 10 bases between. The CDR3 length is 15 residues. Germline lookup yields CDR1 MNHEY and CDR2 SMNVEV (reference sequence). CDR3 nucleotide sequence: TGTGCCAGCAGTTTAGGGGGGCAGGGCAATCAGCCCCAGCATTTT. This gives the protein CASSLGGQGNQPQHF.

A note on this clone: A read error may produce the germline difference seen at one junction end. The rearrangement joins TRBV6-5 to TRBJ2-7; tentatively, D is TRBD1 or TRBD2 (5 bases each). This CDR3 is 14 amino acids long. Per germline, CDR1 MNHEY and CDR2 SVGAGI. CDR3 bases: TGTACCAGCAGTTACTCCCGGGACCTTTACGAGCAGTACTTC. This codes for CTSSYSRDLYEQYF.